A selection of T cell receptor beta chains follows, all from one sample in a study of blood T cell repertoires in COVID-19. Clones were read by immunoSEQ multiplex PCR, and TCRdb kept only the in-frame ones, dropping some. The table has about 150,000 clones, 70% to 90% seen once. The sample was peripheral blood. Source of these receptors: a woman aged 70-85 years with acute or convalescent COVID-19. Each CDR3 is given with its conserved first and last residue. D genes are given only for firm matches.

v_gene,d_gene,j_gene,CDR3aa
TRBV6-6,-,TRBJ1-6,CASSYPRGGEAAPLHF
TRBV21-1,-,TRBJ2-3,CASAKEAGGSNFSTDTQYF
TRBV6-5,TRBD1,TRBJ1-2,CASRLTGVGYTF
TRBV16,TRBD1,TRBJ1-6,CASSQSGQGGSPLHF
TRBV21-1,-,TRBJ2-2,CASSKGNSGGPTGELFF
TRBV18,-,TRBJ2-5,CASSPERETQYF
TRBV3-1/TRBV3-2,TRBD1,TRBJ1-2,CASSHFTGTDYGYTF
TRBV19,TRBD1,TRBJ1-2,CASSLPGQGTYGYTF
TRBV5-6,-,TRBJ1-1,CASSFRSVDTEAFF
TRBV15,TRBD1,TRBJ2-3,CATSRELTPGGGDTQYF
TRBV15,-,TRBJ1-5,CATGGRVAQPQHF
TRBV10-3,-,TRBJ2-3,CAISEPRLGPSSTDTQYF
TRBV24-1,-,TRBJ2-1,CATSDPGIVGNEQFF
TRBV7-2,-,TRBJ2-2,CASSSQRGSGELFF
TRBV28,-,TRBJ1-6,CASSPIQLAGTPGNYNSPLHF
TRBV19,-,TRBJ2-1,CASSIRGSSYNEQFF
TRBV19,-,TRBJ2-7,CASSARSYEQYF
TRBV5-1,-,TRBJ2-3,CASSFSPTGTDTQYF
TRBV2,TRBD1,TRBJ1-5,CASSGRDRVGNQPQHF
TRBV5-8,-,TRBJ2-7,CASRHRTRSYEQYF
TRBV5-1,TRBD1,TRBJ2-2,CASSSGQSTGELFF
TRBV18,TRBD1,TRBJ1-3,CASSNNAGGVLGNTIYF
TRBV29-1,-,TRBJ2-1,CSSSGGNNEQFF
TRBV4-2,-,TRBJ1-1,CASSQGQSLLNTEAFF
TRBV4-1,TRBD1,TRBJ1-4,CASSQGGSGGRLSEKLFF
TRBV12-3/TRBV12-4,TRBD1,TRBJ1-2,CASGQGLGYTF
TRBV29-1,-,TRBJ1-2,CSVHEAASTF
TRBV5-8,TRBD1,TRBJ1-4,CASSLPGQQNEKLFF
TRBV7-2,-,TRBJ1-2,CASSLSGVANYGYTF
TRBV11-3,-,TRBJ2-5,CASSLDSQETQYF
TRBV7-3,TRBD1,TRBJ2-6,CASSLTGGRSGANVLTF
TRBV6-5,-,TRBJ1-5,CASQSGAVNQPQHF
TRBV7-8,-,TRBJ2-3,CASSHRGAGRTDTQYF
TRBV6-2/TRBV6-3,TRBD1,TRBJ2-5,CASSWDRVEKTQYF
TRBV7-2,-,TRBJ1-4,CASSPGRTNEKLFF
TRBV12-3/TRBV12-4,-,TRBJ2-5,CASSFDTQETQYF
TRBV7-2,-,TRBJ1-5,CASSPGSSNQPQHF
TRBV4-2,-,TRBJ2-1,CASSQEGGLALEQFF
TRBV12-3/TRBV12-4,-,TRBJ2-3,CASSSRGAAAQYF
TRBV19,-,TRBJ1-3,CRLQGPATIYF
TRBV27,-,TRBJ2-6,CASSSAGAGANVLTF
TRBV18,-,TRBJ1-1,CASSPIQGVNTEAFF
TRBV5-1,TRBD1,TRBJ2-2,CASSLAPGTASTGELFF
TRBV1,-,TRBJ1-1,CTSSGLDGKAFF
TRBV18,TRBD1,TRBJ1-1,CASSQTGGDRNTEAFF
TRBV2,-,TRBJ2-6,CASTKFNRPSGANVLTF
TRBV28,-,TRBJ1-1,CATRTPQLGSTEAFF
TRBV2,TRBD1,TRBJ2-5,CASTTGGTKTQYF
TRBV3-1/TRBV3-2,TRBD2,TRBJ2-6,CASSQESKRGGVSGANVLTF
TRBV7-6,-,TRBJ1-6,CASSSRGSYNSPLHF
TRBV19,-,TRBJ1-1,CASSMVQQGRTEAFF
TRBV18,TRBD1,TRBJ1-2,CASSPSIDRGTDYTF
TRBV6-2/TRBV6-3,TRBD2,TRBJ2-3,CASSRGGSTDTQYF
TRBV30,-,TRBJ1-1,CAWETGGSNTEAFF
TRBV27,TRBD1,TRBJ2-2,CASSPRLRDRAFHGELFF
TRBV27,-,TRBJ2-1,CASSPNPTYNEQFF
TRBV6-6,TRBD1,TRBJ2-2,CASSPTRTGGGTGELFF
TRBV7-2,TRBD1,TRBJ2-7,CASSATGGYEQYF
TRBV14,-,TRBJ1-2,CASSQDSGRRYGYTF
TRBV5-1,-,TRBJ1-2,CASSLGRHGYTF